This passage covers 8 T cell receptor beta chains from one sample sequenced in a study of blood T cell repertoires in COVID-19 (dated by TCRdb to about 2020). Library preparation employed the immunoSEQ multiplex PCR assay. The immuneACCESS repertoire file appears here via TCRdb, limited to in-frame rearrangements. These files lack a portion of the clones; in checked studies, under half of the deficit traces to unresolved V genes, and the cause of the others is not known. This sample is represented by under 200,000 clones; approximately 80% of them were singletons. The top ten hold approximately 12% of the sample. The specimen was PBMCs or T cells enriched from blood (not recorded which). The receptor source for this set is a man in his fifties or sixties who had recovered from COVID-19.

The CDR3 DNA follows: TGTGCCAGCAGCCAAGATGAGGGAACTGGGGCCAACGTCCTGACTTTC. Protein product: CASSQDEGTGANVLTF. The rearrangement joins TRBV3-1 (or the pseudogene TRBV3-2) to TRBJ2-6, with D tentatively TRBD2 (5 bases). V lost 0 bases and J 2 bases, leaving 8 bases between the germline ends. The CDR3 consists of 16 residues. CDR1 LGHDT and CDR2 YNNKEL come from the germline V gene (reference sequence).

This clone was counted only a few times. The rearrangement links TRBV2 to TRBJ1-5, with D hard to call. Trimming shortened V by 8 bases and J by 2 bases, and 16 bases separated the two germline ends. The length of the CDR3 is 15 residues. Germline V gene sequence: CDR1 SNHLY, CDR2 FYNNEI. This CDR3 reads CASRQTHGGNQPQHF. In DNA, the CDR3 is TGTGCCAGCCGCCAAACTCACGGGGGCAATCAGCCCCAGCATTTT. Full variable domain (rest looked up from reference TRBV2 and TRBJ1-5): EPEVTQTPSHQVTQMGQEVILRCVPISNHLYFYWYRQILGQKVEFLVSFYNNEISEKSEIFDDQFSVERPDGSNFTLKIRSTKLEDSAMYFCASRQTHGGNQPQHFGDGTRLSIL.

This sequence joins TRBV5-1 and TRBJ2-1, with D unclear. The V end lost 0 bases, the J end lost 5 bases, and 6 bases lay between the germline ends. The CDR3 is 13 residues long. Germline lookup yields CDR1 SGHRS and CDR2 YFSETQ. This CDR3 reads CASSLEQNNEQFF. CDR3 DNA: TGCGCCAGCAGCTTGGAACAAAACAATGAGCAGTTCTTC.

This clone was counted only a few times. The chain has TRBV6-5 and TRBJ1-5; 7 bases fit TRBD1. CDR1 and CDR2 from the germline V gene are MNHEY and SVGAGI. V lost 6 bases, J lost 2 bases, and 4 bases stayed unmatched. The CDR3 covers 14 residues. DNA of the CDR3: TGTGCCAGCAGAGGCGGGACAGGCAATCAGCCCCAGCATTTT. This translates into CASRGGTGNQPQHF.

V and J are TRBV5-6 and TRBJ2-3, with TRBD1 matching 9 bases. The germline V gene has CDR1 SGHDT and CDR2 YYEEEE. The V segment lost 0 bases and the J segment 4 bases; nucleotides outside the gene matches: 6. The CDR3 extends over 16 amino acids. CDR3: CASSLGGQGGADTQYF. CDR3 DNA: TGTGCCAGCAGCTTGGGGGGACAGGGAGGTGCAGATACGCAGTATTTT.

The rearrangement joins TRBV12-3 or TRBV12-4 to TRBJ1-2; TRBD1 is a possible D gene (5 bases). The CDR3 contains 13 residues. Trimming removed 3 bases from V and 8 bases from J, with 13 bases in between. CDR3 sequence reads: CASSLAGMGGYTF. In DNA form, the CDR3 reads TGTGCCAGCAGTTTGGCAGGGATGGGCGGCTACACCTTC.

The rearrangement uses TRBV6-5 and TRBJ2-7, with 9 nucleotides matching TRBD1. This CDR3 comprises 15 residues. Germline lookup yields CDR1 MNHEY and CDR2 SVGAGI. Trimming took 2 bases from V and 2 from J; bases not matched to a gene: 4. The CDR3 sequence: CASSYQGQGPYEQYF. CDR3 sequence (DNA): TGTGCCAGCAGTTACCAGGGACAGGGCCCCTACGAGCAGTACTTC.

The DNA for the CDR3 is TGTGCCAGCTCACCACCCCTAGCGGGGGAGACCCAGTACTTC. It codes for CASSPPLAGETQYF. The chain employs TRBV18 and TRBJ2-5; 9 bases agree with TRBD2. This CDR3 is 14 amino acids long. Germline lookup yields CDR1 KGHSH and CDR2 LQKENI. The V and J ends lost 0 bases and 5 bases, in that order; junction bases with no gene match: 1.